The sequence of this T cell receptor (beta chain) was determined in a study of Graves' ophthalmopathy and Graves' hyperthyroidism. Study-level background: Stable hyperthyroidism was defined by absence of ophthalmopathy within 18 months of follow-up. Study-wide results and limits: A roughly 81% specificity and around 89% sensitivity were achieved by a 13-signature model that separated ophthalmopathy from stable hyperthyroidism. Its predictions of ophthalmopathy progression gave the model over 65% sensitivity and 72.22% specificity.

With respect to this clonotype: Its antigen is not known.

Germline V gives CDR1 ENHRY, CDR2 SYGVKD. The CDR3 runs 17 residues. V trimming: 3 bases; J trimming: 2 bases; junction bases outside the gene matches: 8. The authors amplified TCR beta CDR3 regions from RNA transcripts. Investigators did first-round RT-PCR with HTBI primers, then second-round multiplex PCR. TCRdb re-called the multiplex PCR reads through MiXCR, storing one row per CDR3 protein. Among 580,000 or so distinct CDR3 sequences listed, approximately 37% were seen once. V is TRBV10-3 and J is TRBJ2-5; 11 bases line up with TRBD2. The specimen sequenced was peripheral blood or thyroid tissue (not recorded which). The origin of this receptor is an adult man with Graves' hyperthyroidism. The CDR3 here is CAISDGSGGAYQETQYF. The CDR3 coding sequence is TGTGCCATCAGTGATGGTAGCGGGGGGGCCTATCAAGAGACCCAGTACTTC.